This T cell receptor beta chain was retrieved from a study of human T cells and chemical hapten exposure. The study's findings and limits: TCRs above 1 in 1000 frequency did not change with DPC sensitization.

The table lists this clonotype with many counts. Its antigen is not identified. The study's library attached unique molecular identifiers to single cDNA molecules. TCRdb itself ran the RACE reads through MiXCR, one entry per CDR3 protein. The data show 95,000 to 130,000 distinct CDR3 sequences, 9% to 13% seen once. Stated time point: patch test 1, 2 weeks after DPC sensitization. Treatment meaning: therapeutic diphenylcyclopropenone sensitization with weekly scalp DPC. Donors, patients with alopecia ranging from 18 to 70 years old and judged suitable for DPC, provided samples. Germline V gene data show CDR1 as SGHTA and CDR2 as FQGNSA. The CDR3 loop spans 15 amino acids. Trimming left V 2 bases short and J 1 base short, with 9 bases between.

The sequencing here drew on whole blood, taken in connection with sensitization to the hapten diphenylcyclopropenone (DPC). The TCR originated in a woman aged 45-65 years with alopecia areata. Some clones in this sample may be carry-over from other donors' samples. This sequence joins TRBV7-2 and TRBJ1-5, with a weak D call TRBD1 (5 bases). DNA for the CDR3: TGTGCCAGCAGCTTACAAGGGACGAGCAATCAGCCCCAGCATTTT. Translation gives CASSLQGTSNQPQHF.